This T cell receptor beta chain was recorded in a study of molecular identifiers for immune sequencing clone quantification. Overall study findings and caveats: Spiked Jurkat TCR RNA equal to one cell could reportedly be picked out among 940,000 or so naive cells.

Per the germline V gene, CDR1 is SGDLS and CDR2 is YYNGEE. V lost 0 bases, J lost 4 bases, and 7 bases lay in between. The CDR3 is made up of 13 amino acids. TCRdb itself ran the PCR reads through MiXCR, one entry per CDR3 protein. The data contain about 640,000 distinct CDR3 sequences, around 20% of them singletons. The sample holds many counts of this clonotype. What it binds is unknown. The rearrangement joins TRBV9 to TRBJ1-1; the D is unclear. The receptor's source is a human donor in good health. Some libraries in this study had Jurkat cell RNA spiked in. The sample consisted of naive CD8+ T cells from blood, with Jurkat cell RNA spiked in. Noted subset: FACS-sorted CD8+CD4-CCR7+CD45RA+ naive T cells. CDR3 protein: CASSVGGPTEAFF. CDR3 nucleotides: TGTGCCAGCAGCGTAGGAGGTCCCACTGAAGCTTTCTTT.